These 5 T cell receptor beta chains were all obtained from the same sample, sequenced in a study of blood T cell repertoires in COVID-19. Measured with immunoSEQ multiplex PCR; TCRdb has only the in-frame clones, and not every one. The table records 250,000 to 350,000 clones, about 90% of them present only once. Specimen: peripheral blood. These receptors all stem from a young woman with COVID-19, enrolled during active disease.

J is TRBJ2-7 and V is TRBV27; 9 nucleotides align to TRBD1. Germline loops: CDR1 MNHEY, CDR2 SMNVEV (reference sequence). The trim removed 2 bases at V and 1 base at J, leaving 3 bases unmatched. CDR3 length equals 15 residues. The CDR3 spells CASSLGTGLSYEQYF. The CDR3 DNA follows: TGTGCCAGCAGTTTAGGGACAGGGCTGTCCTACGAGCAGTACTTC.

This clone was seen a handful of times. This chain uses TRBV6-5 with TRBJ1-4; possible D gene TRBD1, 6 bases. V lost 4 bases to trimming and J lost 2 bases, with 11 bases between them. Looked up from germline, CDR1 is MNHEY and CDR2 is SVGAGI. The CDR3 runs to 15 residues. This CDR3 reads CASSLQGFTNEKLFF. DNA of the CDR3: TGTGCCAGCAGTTTACAGGGTTTTACTAATGAAAAACTGTTTTTT.

This rearrangement joins TRBV24-1 to TRBJ2-3; D uncertain. CDR1 is KGHDR, CDR2 SFDVKD, per germline. With 1 base removed from V and 5 bases from J, the gap between germline ends came to 6 bases. The CDR3 extends over 13 amino acids. This chain's CDR3 is CATSDLPGDTQYF. The CDR3 DNA follows: TGTGCCACCAGTGATTTACCGGGAGATACGCAGTATTTT.

The V and J genes are TRBV18 and TRBJ2-5; 7 bases map to TRBD1. V lost 3 bases to trimming and J lost 7 bases; unmatched junction nucleotides: 5. The CDR3 covers 13 residues. Germline V CDR1 and CDR2: KGHSH, LQKENI. The CDR3 reads CASSPGTGVTQYF. The CDR3 coding sequence is TGTGCCAGCTCACCGGGCACAGGGGTGACCCAGTACTTC.

The V gene is TRBV25-1, the J gene TRBJ2-7; the D gene is possibly TRBD1 (6 bases). The CDR3 totals 12 residues. V dropped 10 bases and J dropped 0 bases, with 10 bases sitting between them. Germline CDR1 and CDR2: MGHDK and SYGVNS. The CDR3 nucleotides are TGTGCCACCCGACAGGCCTCCTACGAGCAGTACTTC. It codes for CATRQASYEQYF.